The 18 T cell receptor beta chains listed next were all sequenced from one sample in a study of blood T cell repertoires in COVID-19. Produced via immunoSEQ multiplex PCR; TCRdb's table is partial and in-frame only. Here the sample spans 45,000 to 55,000 clones, 78% being singletons. Specimen: PBMCs or T cells enriched from blood (not recorded which). Receptors were obtained from a woman between 50 and 59 years old with acute COVID-19.

This chain links TRBV6-4 with TRBJ1-2; D perhaps matches TRBD1 (6 bases). V lost 0 bases and J lost 0, with 11 bases in between. CDR1 is MRHNA and CDR2 is SNTAGT in the germline V gene. The CDR3 consists of 16 residues. The CDR3 is CASSDSPDRANYGYTF. CDR3 sequence (DNA): TGTGCCAGCAGTGACTCACCGGACAGAGCTAACTATGGCTACACCTTC.

V is TRBV11-2 and J is TRBJ2-5; D call uncertain. The V end was cut by 3 bases, the J end by 5 bases, with 13 bases between. CDR1 is SGHAT, CDR2 FQNNGV, per germline. The CDR3 totals 14 residues. Here the CDR3 reads CASSLRPEWETQYF. The CDR3, as DNA: TGTGCCAGCAGCTTGCGGCCGGAATGGGAGACCCAGTACTTC.

This chain connects TRBV3-1 (or the pseudogene TRBV3-2) to TRBJ2-2, with TRBD2 matching 7 bases. J gave up 0 bases and V 3 bases, and 4 bases lay outside the gene matches. Germline V gives CDR1 LGHDT, CDR2 YNNKEL (reference sequence). The CDR3 is made up of 16 amino acids. The CDR3 coding sequence is TGTGCCAGCAGCCAGCCAGCGGGGTCGAACACCGGGGAGCTGTTTTTT. Translating it yields CASSQPAGSNTGELFF.

This clone was counted once. This sequence joins TRBV4-1 and TRBJ2-7; TRBD2 is a possible D gene (6 bases). Germline V CDR1 and CDR2: MGHRA, YSYEKL. Trimming shortened V by 4 bases and J by 5 bases, and 18 bases separated the two germline ends. The CDR3 extends over 15 amino acids. The CDR3 sequence: CASSLTGERVNEQYF. The CDR3 nucleotides are TGCGCCAGCAGCCTAACTGGGGAGCGGGTTAACGAGCAGTACTTC.

This rearrangement joins TRBV29-1 to TRBJ2-5; D might be TRBD2 (7 bases). Germline lookup yields CDR1 SQVTM and CDR2 ANQGSEA. The CDR3 is 13 residues long. V dropped 7 bases and J dropped 5 bases, with 17 bases sitting between them. CDR3 coding DNA: TGCAGCGCCCTAGGGGGGGCCTGGGAGACCCAGTACTTC. Translated: CSALGGAWETQYF.

V gene TRBV3-1 (or the pseudogene TRBV3-2) combines with J gene TRBJ2-7; TRBD2 matches at 11 bases. After removal of 6 bases from V and 7 bases from J, the junction contained 17 bases not matched to a gene. CDR3 length: 17 residues. Germline V CDR1 and CDR2: LGHDT, YNNKEL (reference sequence). The CDR3 reads CASSSARLAGGGREQYF. DNA of the CDR3: TGTGCCAGCAGTTCAGCCAGGCTAGCGGGGGGAGGACGGGAGCAGTACTTC.

The genes are TRBV7-2 and TRBJ2-5, with a weak D call TRBD2 (6 bases). CDR1 SGHTA and CDR2 FQGNSA come from the germline V gene. The CDR3 has 14 residues. V was trimmed by 2 bases and J by 5 bases, leaving 12 bases between them. The DNA of the CDR3 is TGTGCCAGCAGCTTAAGAATTGGAGGGGAGACCCAGTACTTC. This codes for CASSLRIGGETQYF.

The V call is TRBV5-1, the J call TRBJ2-5, with 10 bases identical to TRBD2. CDR3 length equals 17 residues. With 0 bases clipped from V and 2 bases from J, the junction kept 7 bases outside the gene matches. Germline CDR1 is SGHRS and CDR2 is YFSETQ. CDR3 nucleotides: TGCGCCAGCAGCTTGGCCCCTAGCGGGGGAAAACAAGAGACCCAGTACTTC. Residues: CASSLAPSGGKQETQYF. The whole variable domain, remainder taken from reference TRBV5-1 and TRBJ2-5, is KAGVTQTPRYLIKTRGQQVTLSCSPISGHRSVSWYQQTPGQGLQFLFEYFSETQRNKGNFPGRFSGRQFSNSRSEMNVSTLELGDSALYLCASSLAPSGGKQETQYFGPGTRLLVL.

This clone is labeled as medium-sized. The gene calls are TRBV19 and TRBJ2-1; D unclear. The CDR3 totals 13 residues. Trimming left V 4 bases short and J 8 bases short, with 12 bases between. Germline CDR1 LNHDA, CDR2 SQIVND (reference sequence). The CDR3 spells CASSTLGSDEQFF. DNA for the CDR3: TGTGCCAGTAGTACCCTTGGTTCGGATGAGCAGTTCTTC.

V is TRBV12-5 and J is TRBJ2-1; the D gene is possibly TRBD1 (6 bases). V lost 3 bases and J 4 bases, leaving 13 bases between the germline ends. The CDR3 is 15 residues long. The germline CDR1 and CDR2 sequences are LGHNT and FRNRAP. The CDR3 loop reads CASGLGDTPYNEQFF. The CDR3 DNA is TGTGCTAGTGGTTTAGGGGACACCCCATACAATGAGCAGTTCTTC.

The chain employs TRBV6-5 and TRBJ2-5, with 10 nucleotides matching TRBD2. From germline, CDR1 is MNHEY and CDR2 SVGAGI. The J segment lost 5 bases and the V segment lost 8 bases, leaving 11 bases of the junction unmatched. The CDR3 runs 15 residues. The CDR3 nucleotides are TGTGCCAGCCTTCGGCTAGCGGGGGAGGGGGAGACCCAGTACTTC. This encodes CASLRLAGEGETQYF.

This clone was seen once. J is TRBJ2-7 and V is TRBV7-8; D is unclear. CDR3 size: 15 residues. Per germline, CDR1 SGHVS and CDR2 FQNEAQ. V gave up 1 base and J gave up 0 bases, with 10 bases separating them. In DNA, the CDR3 is TGTGCCAGCAGCTTAGGCGGTTTCAGCTCCTACGAGCAGTACTTC. It specifies CASSLGGFSSYEQYF.

V and J are TRBV6-6 and TRBJ1-6, with 8 bases matching TRBD1. The CDR3 spans 13 residues. CDR1 and CDR2 (germline): MNHNY, SVGAGI (reference sequence). V gave up 8 bases and J gave up 9 bases; unmatched junction bases: 6. CDR3 sequence reads: CASVRDRSSPLHF. CDR3 DNA: TGTGCCAGCGTGAGGGACAGGAGTTCACCCCTCCACTTT.

The chain recombines TRBV18 with TRBJ1-6, with D maybe TRBD1 (6 bases). V lost 5 bases, J lost 0 bases, and 17 bases lay in between. The CDR3 consists of 18 residues. Germline V CDR1 and CDR2: KGHSH, LQKENI. The CDR3 nucleotides are TGTGCCAGCTCAGCCGACAGGCTCGGACTCTCCTATAATTCACCCCTCCACTTT. Translation: CASSADRLGLSYNSPLHF.

This CDR3 reads CASSPITRTGFEETQYF. The DNA for the CDR3 is TGTGCCAGTAGTCCTATAACTCGGACAGGGTTCGAAGAGACCCAGTACTTC. The rearrangement joins TRBV19 to TRBJ2-5, with 8 nucleotides matching TRBD1. Germline V lookup: CDR1 LNHDA, CDR2 SQIVND (reference sequence). The CDR3 extends over 17 amino acids. The junction had 14 bases not matched to a gene; V was cut back by 5 bases and J by 3 bases.

The rearrangement links TRBV6-5 to TRBJ1-2; D perhaps matches TRBD1 (6 bases). V lost 2 bases, J lost 6 bases, and 16 bases lay in between. The CDR3 contains 15 residues. Germline loops: CDR1 MNHEY, CDR2 SVGAGI. CDR3 sequence: CASSYGGTNLDGYTF. CDR3 nucleotide sequence: TGTGCCAGCAGTTACGGTGGGACAAATTTAGATGGCTACACCTTC.

This chain joins TRBV6-5 and TRBJ1-6, with TRBD1 as a possible D gene (6 bases). Trimming took off 6 bases at V and 9 bases at J, with 15 bases between the two ends. CDR1 is MNHEY and CDR2 is SVGAGI in the germline V gene. The CDR3 spans 14 residues. CDR3 residues: CASSTGSAASPLHF. The CDR3 DNA sequence: TGTGCCAGCAGCACAGGGTCCGCAGCTTCACCCCTCCACTTT.

The chain couples TRBV13 to TRBJ1-6; the D gene is possibly TRBD1 (6 bases). Germline CDR1 and CDR2: PRHDT and FYEKMQ (reference sequence). This CDR3 is built from 14 residues. V was cut by 5 bases and J by 6 bases, with 11 bases left in between. CDR3 sequence: CASSARDTNSPLHF. As DNA, the CDR3 is TGTGCCAGCAGCGCCCGGGACACTAATTCACCCCTCCACTTT.